This TCR delta chain was profiled in a study of gamma-delta T cells after stem cell transplantation. TCRdb repeated clone calling on the RT-PCR reads with CATT. The sample comprises under 2,000 delta-chain clones, more than 7.5% of which are singletons, and about 42% rests with the top ten. By its share, this clone is large. A single base is all that separates this from a far larger clone, so a read error is likely. The same CDR3 arises from other DNA sequences in this sample as well. Sequenced: gamma-delta T cells. The receptor was isolated from a human donor. It is not recorded whose cells these are; they may come from a transplant donor.

CDR3 bases: TGTGCCCTTGGGGAAAGCCCCATATCTTATTACTGGGGGATCAGGGGCACCGATAAACTCATCTTT. This sequence encodes CALGESPISYYWGIRGTDKLIF. The rearrangement links TRDV1 to TRDJ1; 10 bases are shared with TRDD3. The CDR3 is made up of 22 amino acids. Germline V CDR1 and CDR2: TSWWSYY, QGS.